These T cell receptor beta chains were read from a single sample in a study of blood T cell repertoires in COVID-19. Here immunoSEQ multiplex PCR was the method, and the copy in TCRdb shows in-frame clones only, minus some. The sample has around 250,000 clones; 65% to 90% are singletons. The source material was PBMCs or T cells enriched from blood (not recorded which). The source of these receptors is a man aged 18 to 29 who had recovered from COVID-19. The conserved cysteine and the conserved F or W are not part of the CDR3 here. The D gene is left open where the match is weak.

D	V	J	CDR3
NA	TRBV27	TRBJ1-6	ASSPGSWAPLH
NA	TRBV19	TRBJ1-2	ASKKERTDFYGYT
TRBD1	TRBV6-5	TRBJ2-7	ASRLTGGSYEQY
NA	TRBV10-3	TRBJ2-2	AISEFGLAENTGELF
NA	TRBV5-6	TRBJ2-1	ASTRNRVGDEQF
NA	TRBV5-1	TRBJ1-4	ASSRALGAEKLF
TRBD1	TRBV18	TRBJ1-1	ASSPSEDRLYEAF
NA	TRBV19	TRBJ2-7	ASSIGGGTRSYEQY
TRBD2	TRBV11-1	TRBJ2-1	ASSLVVGGAYNEQF
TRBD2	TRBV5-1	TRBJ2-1	ASSLTSGVNEQF
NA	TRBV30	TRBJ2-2	AWSEGDSDTGELF
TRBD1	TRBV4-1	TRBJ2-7	ASSQGQGSYEQY
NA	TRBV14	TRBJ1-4	ASSLRKRGYDQELF
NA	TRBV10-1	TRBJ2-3	ASSRAAADTQY
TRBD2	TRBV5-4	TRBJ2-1	ASSLGLAAHSYNEQF
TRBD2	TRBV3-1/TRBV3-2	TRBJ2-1	ASSQEKREGHEQF
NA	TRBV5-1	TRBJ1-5	ASSLAAGNQPQH
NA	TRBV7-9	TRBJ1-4	ASSPPPGITNEKLF
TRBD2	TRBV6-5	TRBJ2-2	ASRPSGGAGELF
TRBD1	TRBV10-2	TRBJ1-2	ASLEFGARGNYGYT
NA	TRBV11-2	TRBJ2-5	ASSLDPGHLKRGETQY
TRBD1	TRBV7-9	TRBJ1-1	ASSSPRGDTEAF
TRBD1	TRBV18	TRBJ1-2	ASSPGQDYGYT
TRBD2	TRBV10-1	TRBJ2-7	ASSEMVAGKQD
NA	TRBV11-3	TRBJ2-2	ASSLLAGGLRSTGELF
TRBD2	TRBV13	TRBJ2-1	ASSPGLAGGIFRNEQF
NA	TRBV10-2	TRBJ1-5	ASHSGVSNQPQH
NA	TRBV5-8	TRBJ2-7	ASSSPWTDYEQY
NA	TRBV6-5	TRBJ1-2	ASSTEGRPGYT
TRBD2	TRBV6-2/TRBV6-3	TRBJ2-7	ASSSPTSGKSQY
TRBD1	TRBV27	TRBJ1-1	ASSLTGFLRTEAF
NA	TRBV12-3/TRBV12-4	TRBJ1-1	ASSLIGGSEAF
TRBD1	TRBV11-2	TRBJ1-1	ASSLGGARGFLRNTEAF
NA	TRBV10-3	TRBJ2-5	AISHDDKTQY
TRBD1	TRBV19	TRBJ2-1	ASSIWGTGGYNEQF
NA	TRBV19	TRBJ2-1	ASSIRGDGYNEQF
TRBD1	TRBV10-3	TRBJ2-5	AIKGAEETQY
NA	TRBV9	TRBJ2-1	ASSVALDYNEQF
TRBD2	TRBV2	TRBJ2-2	ASTVSSGHTGELF
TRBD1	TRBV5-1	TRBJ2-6	ASSPWGQGAGGANVLT
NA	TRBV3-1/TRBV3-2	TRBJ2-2	ASTYGTGRGELF
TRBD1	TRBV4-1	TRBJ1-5	ASSQDIRGNQPQH
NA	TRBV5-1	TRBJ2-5	ASSSGVQETQY
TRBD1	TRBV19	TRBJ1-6	ASSITGGPSPLH
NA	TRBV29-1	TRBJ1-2	SVEDRGGDGYT
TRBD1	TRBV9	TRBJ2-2	ASSVPRTGLDTGELF
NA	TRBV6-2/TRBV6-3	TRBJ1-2	ASSKQGRLYGYT
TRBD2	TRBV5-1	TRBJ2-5	ASSLSGGTQETQY
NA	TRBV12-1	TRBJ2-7	ASSPYALAGGSSYEQY
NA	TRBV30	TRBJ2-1	AWSVGSTSRF